Listed below are T cell receptor beta chains from one sample, sequenced in a study of blood T cell repertoires in COVID-19. Some clones are missing from TCRdb's copy, which holds only in-frame ones; the method was immunoSEQ multiplex PCR. The table records some 200,000 clones, 89% of them present only once. Sequencing was done on a sample of PBMCs or T cells enriched from blood (not recorded which). The receptors come from a young woman who had recovered from COVID-19. Each CDR3 is given with its conserved first and last residue. A D gene is named only where the DNA matches it firmly. Where a row states a size, it is once, few, many or the class of an expanded clone; other rows omit it.

V gene,D gene,J gene,clone size,CDR3 protein,CDR3 DNA
TRBV27,NA,TRBJ2-7,NA,CASSPTARGSYEQYF,TGTGCCAGCAGCCCGACGGCCAGGGGCTCCTACGAGCAGTACTTC
TRBV7-9,TRBD1,TRBJ1-2,NA,CASSPDGTAANYGYTF,TGTGCCAGCAGCCCGGACGGGACAGCGGCTAACTATGGCTACACCTTC
TRBV6-5,TRBD1,TRBJ2-3,NA,CASSFRQGAGSDTQYF,TGTGCCAGCAGTTTTCGACAGGGGGCAGGGTCAGATACGCAGTATTTT
TRBV4-2,NA,TRBJ1-2,NA,CASSHGQSQWDDGYTF,TGTGCCAGCAGCCACGGACAGTCCCAGTGGGATGATGGCTACACCTTC
TRBV19,NA,TRBJ2-7,NA,CASSIRTVDEQYF,TGTGCCAGTAGTATCCGAACGGTCGACGAGCAGTACTTC
TRBV7-9,NA,TRBJ2-7,NA,CASSYTGQYYEQYF,TGTGCCAGCAGCTACACCGGACAGTACTACGAGCAGTACTTC
TRBV6-5,NA,TRBJ2-5,NA,CASSYSGRAETQYF,TGTGCCAGCAGTTACTCGGGCAGGGCAGAGACCCAGTACTTC
TRBV19,NA,TRBJ2-5,NA,CASSRTGQETQYF,TGTGCCAGTAGTAGAACAGGTCAAGAGACCCAGTACTTC
TRBV7-9,TRBD2,TRBJ2-5,NA,CASSRQRGQETQYF,TGTGCCAGCAGCCGGCAGCGGGGACAAGAGACCCAGTACTTC
TRBV18,TRBD1,TRBJ1-2,NA,CASSPLGQGGYTF,TGTGCCAGCTCACCCTTAGGACAGGGTGGCTACACCTTC
TRBV2,NA,TRBJ1-1,few,CASSEARNTEAFF,TGTGCCAGCAGTGAGGCCAGGAACACTGAAGCTTTCTTT
TRBV9,NA,TRBJ2-1,once,CASSPARNEQFF,TGTGCCAGCAGTCCCGCTAGGAATGAGCAGTTCTTC
TRBV5-1,NA,TRBJ1-1,once,CASSSREAGTFF,TGCGCCAGCAGCTCCCGGGAAGCGGGCACTTTCTTT
TRBV29-1,NA,TRBJ2-5,NA,CSGSQSSETQYF,TGCAGCGGATCACAGTCGTCGGAGACCCAGTACTTC
TRBV27,TRBD1,TRBJ1-6,NA,CASSYQGVYNSPLHF,TGTGCCAGCAGTTACCAGGGGGTTTATAATTCACCCCTCCACTTT
TRBV19,NA,TRBJ2-4,NA,CASSTHTGKGAKNIQYF,TGTGCCAGTAGTACACACACAGGGAAGGGCGCCAAAAACATTCAGTACTTC
TRBV5-5,NA,TRBJ1-5,NA,CASSLSGTQPQHF,TGTGCCAGCAGCTTGTCAGGGACACAGCCCCAGCATTTT
TRBV3-1/TRBV3-2,NA,TRBJ1-2,NA,CASSQDLSYGYTF,TGTGCCAGCAGCCAAGATTTGAGCTATGGCTACACCTTC
TRBV4-1,TRBD2,TRBJ2-1,few,CASSQDLSGGASEQFF,TGCGCCAGCAGCCAAGACCTTAGCGGGGGGGCGTCCGAGCAGTTCTTC
TRBV2,TRBD1,TRBJ1-1,NA,CASSLTGTEAFF,TGTGCCAGCAGCCTGACAGGGACTGAAGCTTTCTTT
TRBV7-6,NA,TRBJ1-4,once,CASSLEATNEKLFF,TGTGCCAGCAGCTTGGAGGCAACTAATGAAAAACTGTTTTTT